This TCR beta chain originates from a study of blood T cell repertoires in COVID-19 (dated by TCRdb to between 2020 and 2021). At the level of the whole study: Collaborator samples came from the United States, Italy and Spain and covered acute and convalescent phases of COVID-19. The material from the prospective study consisted of cDNA or gDNA derived from T cells, B-cell-depleted T cells, or PBMCs. Deeply sampled blood TCRbeta repertoires from subjects exposed to, actively infected with, or recovered from COVID-19 were included in the dataset. The repertoires were released in a freely available public database meant as a resource for research on the immune response to SARS-CoV-2. The samples were drawn from two sources: the first 160 participants of the ongoing ImmuneRACE study, and over 950 subjects contributed by 6 global collaborators. Nearly every sample came with metadata listing a de-identified subject ID, COVID-19 status, age in years and sex. HLA class I and class II types, where available, came from metadata supplied by the sample provider rather than from assay-based typing. The research as a whole found: Clinical and demographic metadata were provided uncurated, with the amount varying by source and participant.

The germline V gene encodes CDR1 SGHTA and CDR2 FQGNSA. The CDR3 holds 16 amino acids from the cysteine to the phenylalanine. Only the CDR3 DNA stays, 48 bases, in frame from base 1. Germline trimming: 3 bases from V, 3 bases from J; junction bases outside gene matches: 6. Participants in the prospective study were enrolled through a virtual design, were aged roughly 18 to 100 years, and lived in roughly 24 United States geographic areas. In the prospective study, participants were assigned to cohorts based on the clinical history participants reported in a screening survey and a study questionnaire. Recovered participants in ImmuneRACE Cohort 3 were defined by two consecutive negative NP/OP PCR tests, clearance by a healthcare professional, or resolution of symptoms. Mobile phlebotomists in the prospective study collected whole blood, serum and a nasopharyngeal or oropharyngeal swab from every participant. Participants in the prospective study had the option to provide additional blood draws and questionnaires over a 2-month period. Blood samples from the prospective study were shipped frozen or at room temperature prior to DNA extraction.

TCRbeta CDR3 regions were amplified from genomic DNA using the immunoSEQ Assay, a bias-controlled multiplex PCR. Regarding the original processing steps: The number of nucleated cells in each sample was estimated by amplification of reference gene primers within the assay. Sequence reads were collapsed and filtered to measure the absolute abundance of every unique TCRbeta CDR3 rearrangement. Productive Simpson clonality was computed per sample as the square root of Simpson's diversity index over productive rearrangements. TCRdb carries this immuneACCESS record with in-frame sequences only. Its versions omit some clonotypes, under half of them owing to an unresolved V gene in the studies checked, with the rest unexplained. The V and J calls and clone size are taken from that table; D and trimming were inferred from the DNA. A total of some 350,000 clones appear in this sample, roughly nine tenths of them only once. Roughly 3% of the sample belongs to the ten largest clones.

In regard to this clone: What antigen it recognizes has not been identified. Base qualities are not recorded, but no much larger clone differs from it by a single base.

This TCR derives from a woman aged 25-40 years who had recovered from COVID-19. The chain employs TRBV7-2 and TRBJ1-3; TRBD1 aligns with 9 central bases. The source material was PBMCs or T cells enriched from blood (not recorded which). The DNA reads as follows: TGTGCCAGCAGCTTTTCCGGGACAGGGAGTGGAAACACCATATATTTT. It translates to CASSFSGTGSGNTIYF.